Listed below are T cell receptor beta chains from one sample, sequenced in a study of T cell changes during pregnancy in multiple sclerosis. The data were produced by immunoSEQ multiplex PCR, yet TCRdb's version contains in-frame clones alone and is incomplete. The data show approximately 40,000 clones, with around 90% seen just once and under 1.5% held by the top ten. Sequencing used CD4+ T cells from peripheral blood mononuclear cells, obtained in the second trimester of pregnancy. The source is a female donor with multiple sclerosis, enrolled in a pregnancy study. The CDR3 runs from the conserved cysteine through the conserved F or W. D genes are given only for firm matches. Size tells how often a clone was seen (once, few, many) or the class of an expanded clone, and some rows leave it out.

d_call j_call cdr3_length v_call clone_size cdr3_aa cdr3_nt
TRBD2 TRBJ2-7 14 TRBV2 . CASTLGRVNYEQYF TGTGCCAGCACCCTCGGGAGGGTGAACTACGAGCAGTACTTC
TRBD2 TRBJ2-3 17 TRBV5-1 once CASSFTAGGVSTDTQYF TGCGCCAGCAGCTTTACGGCGGGAGGTGTTTCCACAGATACGCAGTATTTT
. TRBJ1-1 14 TRBV28 . CASSFPGTRTEAFF TGTGCCAGCAGTTTCCCTGGGACTAGGACTGAAGCTTTCTTT
TRBD2 TRBJ2-7 18 TRBV10-3 . CAITTQRGASGSRDEQYF TGTGCCATCACCACACAACGGGGGGCTAGCGGGAGTCGTGACGAGCAGTACTTC
. TRBJ1-4 16 TRBV2 few CASSPSRTARNEKLFF TGTGCCAGCAGTCCCAGCCGGACAGCGCGGAATGAAAAACTGTTTTTT
. TRBJ1-1 12 TRBV10-3 . CAISRGASEAFF TGTGCCATCAGCCGCGGGGCTTCTGAAGCTTTCTTT
. TRBJ2-5 16 TRBV28 . CASSFSISGAQETQYF TGTGCCAGCAGTTTCTCCATTTCTGGGGCCCAAGAGACCCAGTACTTC
TRBD1 TRBJ1-5 12 TRBV29-1 few CSVGQGDQPQHF TGCAGCGTTGGGCAGGGGGATCAGCCCCAGCATTTT
TRBD2 TRBJ2-5 14 TRBV6-6 . CASSGGLIQETQYF TGTGCCAGCAGCGGGGGGTTGATTCAAGAGACCCAGTACTTC
. TRBJ1-2 15 TRBV9 . CASRGGWARDYGYTF TGTGCCAGCAGGGGAGGCTGGGCTAGGGACTATGGCTACACCTTC
. TRBJ1-5 15 TRBV5-5 . CASSLFIQGGQPQHF TGTGCCAGCAGCTTGTTTATACAGGGTGGCCAGCCCCAGCATTTT
TRBD2 TRBJ2-3 16 TRBV14 once CASSQLAAGITDTQYF TGTGCCAGCAGCCAACTAGCGGCAGGGATCACAGATACGCAGTATTTT
. TRBJ2-7 16 TRBV9 . CASSVDPGLSSYEQYF TGTGCCAGCAGCGTAGATCCAGGGCTCAGCTCCTACGAGCAGTACTTC
TRBD1 TRBJ2-7 14 TRBV6-4 . CASNPDRPAYEQYF TGTGCCAGCAATCCGGACAGGCCGGCCTACGAGCAGTACTTC
. TRBJ2-2 16 TRBV5-1 . CASSLVGSTNTGELFF TGCGCCAGCAGCTTGGTTGGTAGCACGAACACCGGGGAGCTGTTTTTT
TRBD2 TRBJ2-1 17 TRBV19 . CASSTRTSGRLSNEQFF TGTGCCAGTAGTACTAGGACTAGCGGGAGACTATCGAATGAGCAGTTCTTC
TRBD1 TRBJ1-1 15 TRBV2 . CASSDAGQGNTEAFF TGTGCCAGCAGTGATGCGGGACAGGGGAACACTGAAGCTTTCTTT
TRBD2 TRBJ2-1 18 TRBV28 . CASPPGPGGLGGHNEQFF TGTGCCAGCCCCCCCGGTCCCGGGGGACTAGGGGGACACAATGAGCAGTTCTTC
. TRBJ1-1 16 TRBV7-9 . CASRLTGGAGNTEAFF TGTGCCAGCCGATTGACTGGGGGCGCCGGGAACACTGAAGCTTTCTTT
. TRBJ2-7 16 TRBV28 . CASSSHPTGTSHEQYF TGTGCCAGCAGTTCGCACCCGACAGGAACAAGTCACGAGCAGTACTTC
. TRBJ1-5 13 TRBV19 . CASSLEGRQPQHF TGTGCCAGTAGCCTTGAGGGAAGGCAGCCCCAGCATTTT
TRBD2 TRBJ2-1 15 TRBV5-4 . CASSLGAGDRGEQFF TGTGCCAGCAGCTTGGGAGCGGGAGATCGCGGTGAGCAGTTCTTC
. TRBJ2-1 14 TRBV11-3 . CASSLDRGNNEQFF TGTGCCAGCAGCTTAGATCGGGGAAACAATGAGCAGTTCTTC
. TRBJ1-4 13 TRBV28 . CASSPLGNEKLFF TGTGCCAGCAGCCCACTAGGGAATGAAAAACTGTTTTTT
TRBD1 TRBJ1-2 12 TRBV28 . CASGQGARGYTF TGTGCCAGCGGACAGGGGGCTAGGGGCTACACCTTC
. TRBJ1-2 15 TRBV2 once CASSARGTANYGYTF TGTGCCAGCAGTGCGCGAGGAACGGCTAACTATGGCTACACCTTC
TRBD1 TRBJ1-2 12 TRBV7-2 once CASSWGQGSYTF TGTGCCAGCAGCTGGGGACAGGGAAGCTACACCTTC
. TRBJ2-7 14 TRBV2 . CASKKTQLTYEQYF TGTGCCAGCAAGAAAACTCAACTTACCTACGAGCAGTACTTC